A selection of T cell receptor beta chains follows, all from one sample in a study of sequential checkpoint blockade in melanoma. Repertoires were generated with immunoSEQ multiplex PCR, while TCRdb's copy carries only in-frame clones and drops some. The sample shows around 16,000 clones, approximately 93% of them seen only once. This specimen consisted of CD8+ T cells sorted from blood (inferred from file names), obtained from a patient given nivolumab and ipilimumab in sequence. Receptors originate from a human donor with melanoma. Each CDR3 is given with its conserved first and last residue. The D gene is left open where the match is weak.

d_call	v_call	j_call	cdr3_aa	cdr3_nt
TRBD2	TRBV27	TRBJ2-7	CASSWAGDALYEQYF	TGTGCCAGCTCCTGGGCGGGAGACGCTCTCTACGAGCAGTACTTC
TRBD1	TRBV7-9	TRBJ1-2	CASSLLDREDGYTF	TGTGCCAGCAGCCTTCTTGACAGGGAGGATGGCTACACCTTC
TRBD2	TRBV4-3	TRBJ2-7	CASSQGPSGALKYF	TGCGCCAGCAGCCAAGGCCCTAGCGGGGCCTTAAAGTACTTC
TRBD2	TRBV7-2	TRBJ2-7	CASSLFAGGYYEQYF	TGTGCCAGCAGCTTATTTGCGGGAGGGTACTACGAGCAGTACTTC
NA	TRBV28	TRBJ1-1	CASSLWTGKITEAFF	TGTGCCAGCAGTTTATGGACAGGTAAAATTACTGAAGCTTTCTTT
NA	TRBV18	TRBJ1-1	CASSTSSGTLNTEAFF	TGTGCCAGCTCAACAAGCTCCGGGACACTGAACACTGAAGCTTTCTTT
TRBD2	TRBV19	TRBJ2-7	CASSIGTSVEPLYEQYF	TGTGCCAGTAGTATAGGGACTAGCGTGGAACCCCTCTACGAGCAGTACTTC
NA	TRBV6-4	TRBJ1-1	CASSPGTLGYTEAFF	TGTGCCAGCAGTCCCGGGACACTCGGCTACACTGAAGCTTTCTTT
TRBD1	TRBV4-1	TRBJ2-7	CASSQVAGTGKAEQYF	TGCGCCAGCAGCCAAGTTGCCGGGACAGGGAAAGCCGAGCAGTACTTC
TRBD1	TRBV5-3	TRBJ1-1	CARSVGQGAADTEAFF	TGTGCCAGAAGCGTGGGACAGGGGGCGGCAGACACTGAAGCTTTCTTT
NA	TRBV5-1	TRBJ1-6	CASSLRGTDSPLHF	TGCGCCAGCAGCTTGAGGGGTACGGATTCACCCCTCCACTTT